These T cell receptor beta chains were read from a single sample in a study of blood T cells in healthy people across ages. TCRdb re-called the 5' RACE reads through MiXCR, storing one row per CDR3 protein. The repertoire holds some 710,000 distinct CDR3 sequences, with around 45% as singletons. The sequenced material came from blood. The receptors derive from a man older than 75 in good health. The CDR3 runs from the conserved cysteine through the conserved F or W. A D gene is named only where the DNA matches it firmly. Some rows have no size entry. The others give once, few or many, or a class for an expanded clone.

v_gene,abundance,d_gene,j_gene,CDR3nt,CDR3aa
TRBV7-2,NA,TRBD1,TRBJ2-1,TGTGCCAGCAGCTTAGCGAGACAGGGGGCTGGCGGTGAGCAGTTCTTC,CASSLARQGAGGEQFF
TRBV6-5,NA,NA,TRBJ2-5,TGTGCCAGCAGCCAGACCGCTAGCCGTCAAGAGACCCAGTACTTC,CASSQTASRQETQYF
TRBV27,NA,NA,TRBJ1-6,TGTGCCAGCAGTGTCAGGGGCCCCTCACCCCTCCACTTT,CASSVRGPSPLHF
TRBV4-2,NA,NA,TRBJ2-5,TGTGCCAGCAGCGCCTCATCCGGGGACAAAGAGACCCAGTACTTC,CASSASSGDKETQYF
TRBV29-1,few,TRBD1,TRBJ1-2,TGCAGCGCAACGATGGACAGGGACGTCTACACCTTC,CSATMDRDVYTF
TRBV20-1,NA,TRBD2,TRBJ2-3,TGCAGTGCTAGACTCGGGGGGGTCCACACAGATACGCAGTATTTT,CSARLGGVHTDTQYF
TRBV7-9,few,TRBD2,TRBJ2-5,TGTGCCAGCAGCTTAGGTCGAATAGCGGGAGGGCAAGAGACCCAGTACTTC,CASSLGRIAGGQETQYF
TRBV12-3/TRBV12-4,NA,NA,TRBJ2-7,TGTGCCAGCAGTTCAAGGCAGGGGAGCGAGCAGTACTTC,CASSSRQGSEQYF
TRBV29-1,NA,NA,TRBJ2-7,TGCAGCGTGGAAGGCAGCGTTGATGAGCAGTACTTC,CSVEGSVDEQYF
TRBV30,NA,NA,TRBJ2-7,TGTGCCTGGAGTGTAGGGGACCACTCCTACGAGCAGTACTTC,CAWSVGDHSYEQYF
TRBV30,NA,TRBD1,TRBJ2-7,TGTGCCTGGAGCGACAGGGGGTCCCACGGGCAGTACTTC,CAWSDRGSHGQYF
TRBV20-1,few,NA,TRBJ1-4,TGCAGTGCTAGAGAACAGGGAGGTGTGGAAGAAAAACTGTTTTTT,CSAREQGGVEEKLFF
TRBV2,NA,NA,TRBJ1-2,TGTGCCAGCAGTGAAGGCCGTCAGACCTATGGCTACACCTTC,CASSEGRQTYGYTF
TRBV12-3/TRBV12-4,NA,NA,TRBJ2-5,TGTGCCAGCAGTTTAGGTAGCAGCGCTGAGACCCAGTACTTC,CASSLGSSAETQYF
TRBV6-8,NA,TRBD2,TRBJ2-1,TGTGCCAGCAATCCAAGGTCAGCGGGAGAGAATGAGCAGTTCTTC,CASNPRSAGENEQFF
TRBV7-2,NA,TRBD2,TRBJ2-7,TGTGCCAGCAGCTTATTGGAGTCGGGGACTAGCGGGAGCTCCTACGGGCAGTACTTC,CASSLLESGTSGSSYGQYF